This T cell receptor beta chain was sequenced in a study of CXCR4 blockade with PD-1 therapy in pancreatic cancer. This clone is medium-sized (0.01 to 0.1%) in the sample. Antigen unknown. These archived tumors were resected from patients never given neoadjuvant therapy beforehand. Sequenced by immunoSEQ multiplex PCR; TCRdb stores in-frame clones only, minus some. The sample carries thousands of clones, about half recorded once. Study-wide points: Convergent selection by common tumor antigens was suggested by nucleotide rearrangement counts.

This CDR3 has 18 residues. The chain carries TRBV12-2 and TRBJ2-7. TRBV12-2 is a pseudogene locus. The sequenced sample was tumor tissue. The source of this sequence is a human donor with pancreatic ductal adenocarcinoma. The chain's CDR3 is CASRSWGTVRTSYYEQYF. CDR3 in DNA: TGTGCAAGTCGCTCCTGGGGAACAGTCCGTACGTCCTACTACGAGCAGTACTTC.